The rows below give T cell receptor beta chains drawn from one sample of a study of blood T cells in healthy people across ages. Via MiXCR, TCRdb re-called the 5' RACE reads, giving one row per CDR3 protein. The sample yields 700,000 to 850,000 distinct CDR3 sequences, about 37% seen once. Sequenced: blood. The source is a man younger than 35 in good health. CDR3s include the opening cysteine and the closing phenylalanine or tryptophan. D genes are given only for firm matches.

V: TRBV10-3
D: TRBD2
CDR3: CAISTSGVLTGELFF

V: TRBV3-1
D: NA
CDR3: CTSSRRGHAYEQYF

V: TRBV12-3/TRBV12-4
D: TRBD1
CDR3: CASRRQGASDTEAFF

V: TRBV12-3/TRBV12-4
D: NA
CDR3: CASTRATEAFF

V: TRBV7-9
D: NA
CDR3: CASSSRTANEVRYSYNEQFF

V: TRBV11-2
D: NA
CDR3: CASSLTPGVSNQPQHF

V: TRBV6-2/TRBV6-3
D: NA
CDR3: CASSYSRGLRSYEQYF

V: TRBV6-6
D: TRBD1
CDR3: CASSLPHGQGSEKLFF

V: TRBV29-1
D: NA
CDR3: CSALAKNIQYF

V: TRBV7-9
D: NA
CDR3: CASSSNGQRSTPPNEQFF

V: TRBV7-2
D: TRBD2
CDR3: CASSGTSGGTDTQYF

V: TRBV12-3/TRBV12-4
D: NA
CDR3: CASSLLGQPGGYEQYF

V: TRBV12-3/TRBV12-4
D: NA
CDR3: CASSLETARLNQPQHF

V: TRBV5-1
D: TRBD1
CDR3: CASTDRDNEQFF

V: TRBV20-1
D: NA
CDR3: CSARRTDVTQYF

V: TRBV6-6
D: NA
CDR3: CASTFPQESGANVLTF

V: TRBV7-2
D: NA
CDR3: CASSPVATSYNEQYF

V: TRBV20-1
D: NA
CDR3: CSAAGPGDQPQHF

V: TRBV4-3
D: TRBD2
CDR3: CASSQGAGVTDTQYF

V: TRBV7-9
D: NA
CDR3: CASSLGPASVDTQYF

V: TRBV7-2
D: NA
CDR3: CASSVTGLRTEAFF

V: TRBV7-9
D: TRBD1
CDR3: CASSFDRGRSTDTQYF

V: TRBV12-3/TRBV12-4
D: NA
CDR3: CASSLYRKSTGELFF

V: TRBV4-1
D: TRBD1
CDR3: CASSHNLIRGTVRQPQHF

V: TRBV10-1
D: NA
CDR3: CASSADGGYAVF

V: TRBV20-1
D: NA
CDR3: CSARVADPTEGYTF

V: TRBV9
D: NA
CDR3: CASSASLGGASNEQFF

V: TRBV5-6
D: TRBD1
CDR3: CASSQDRGYTDTQYF

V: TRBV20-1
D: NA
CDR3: CSAREVGQDIYTQYF

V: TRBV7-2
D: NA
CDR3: CASSLETENQPQHF

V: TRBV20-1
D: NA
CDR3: CSANLRGRYNEQYF

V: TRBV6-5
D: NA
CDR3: CASSIRQGGGTHTF

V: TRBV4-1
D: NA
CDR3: CASSGDRGFLETQYF

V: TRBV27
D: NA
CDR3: CASSRLGNHYNEQYF

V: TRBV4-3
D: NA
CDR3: CASSQDWKGEQFF

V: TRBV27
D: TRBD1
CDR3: CASSLTFRGPLNTEAFF

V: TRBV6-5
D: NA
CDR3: CASSYEASNTEAFF

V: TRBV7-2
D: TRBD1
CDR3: CASSLDRGLYEQYF

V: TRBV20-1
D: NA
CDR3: CSGGWNEQFF

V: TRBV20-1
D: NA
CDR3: CSARGDWDNQPQHF

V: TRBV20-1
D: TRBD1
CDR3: CSADREIDLNPYNEQFF

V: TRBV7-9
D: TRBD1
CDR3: CASSRLGQRSYEQYF

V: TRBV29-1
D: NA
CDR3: CSVEDLLGAQETQYF

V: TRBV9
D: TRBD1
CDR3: CASSPSTGEATNEKLFF

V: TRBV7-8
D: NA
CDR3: CASSLGWEAKNIQYF

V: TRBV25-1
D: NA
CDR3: CASRDVLEKLFF

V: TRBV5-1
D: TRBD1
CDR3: CASSSNRGHNTEAFF